A selection of T cell receptor beta chains follows, all from one sample in a study of T cells after yellow fever vaccination. TCRdb re-derived calls from the 5' RACE reads in MiXCR, one entry per CDR3 protein. The sample comprises about 340,000 distinct CDR3 sequences, under 15% of which are singletons, and 3.2% rests with the top ten. The sample in question was CD4+ T cells sorted from PBMCs, obtained 15 days after the yellow fever booster vaccination. The receptor set was obtained from a man aged 18 to 29 who received the YFV17D yellow fever vaccine. Both conserved end residues are part of each CDR3. The order of the fields is J gene, clone size, CDR3 length, V gene, CDR3 protein. Size tells how often a clone was seen (once, few, many) or the class of an expanded clone, and some rows leave it out.

TRBJ2-7 | few | 14 | TRBV4-2 | CASSQAGETYEQYF
TRBJ1-4 | few | 14 | TRBV5-1 | CASSLRQGAEKLFF
TRBJ2-7 | . | 16 | TRBV5-1 | CASSLGTSGSSYEQYF
TRBJ1-6 | many | 14 | TRBV9 | CASSVVGDNSPLHF
TRBJ2-3 | few | 13 | TRBV29-1 | CSAKGGYTDTQYF
TRBJ1-2 | . | 14 | TRBV6-5 | CASSYSGQNYGYTF
TRBJ2-1 | few | 13 | TRBV7-3 | CASSSPNLNEQFF
TRBJ2-5 | few | 15 | TRBV5-1 | CASSIGLAGAETQYF
TRBJ1-5 | . | 14 | TRBV6-2/TRBV6-3 | CASSDRSLYQPQHF
TRBJ1-2 | . | 17 | TRBV6-2/TRBV6-3 | CASSDQGGSVVNYGYTF
TRBJ2-2 | . | 17 | TRBV9 | CASSVRVVTSNTGELFF
TRBJ2-3 | few | 15 | TRBV9 | CASSVASWEGDTQYF
TRBJ1-3 | . | 16 | TRBV5-1 | CASSSDKSSSGNTIYF
TRBJ2-1 | few | 16 | TRBV20-1 | CSARVILAGSYNEQFF
TRBJ2-1 | . | 14 | TRBV7-9 | CASSTGTSFNEQFF
TRBJ2-5 | few | 13 | TRBV24-1 | CATQGIGQETQYF
TRBJ1-6 | few | 13 | TRBV30 | CAWSGQPFSPLHF
TRBJ2-7 | few | 15 | TRBV4-1 | CASSQPRRGDYEQYF
TRBJ2-3 | . | 13 | TRBV20-1 | CSAKDSDSDTQYF
TRBJ2-4 | . | 15 | TRBV11-2 | CASSWTSGGEHIQYF
TRBJ2-2 | . | 13 | TRBV2 | CASRYQGTGELFF
TRBJ2-5 | few | 13 | TRBV27 | CASKRGAEETQYF
TRBJ2-2 | . | 12 | TRBV5-1 | CASSRYSGELFF
TRBJ2-3 | . | 16 | TRBV20-1 | CSARSAGGGRTDTQYF
TRBJ2-5 | few | 18 | TRBV4-1 | CASSQDWVTSGGARTQYF
TRBJ2-5 | few | 13 | TRBV24-1 | CATSESGTETQYF
TRBJ1-2 | . | 14 | TRBV4-1 | CASTSKDRVSGYTF
TRBJ1-3 | . | 19 | TRBV10-3 | CAISQYAPPVAISGNTIYF
TRBJ2-3 | few | 16 | TRBV5-1 | CASSLGVRDRTDTQYF
TRBJ2-1 | few | 15 | TRBV6-2/TRBV6-3 | CASSYPSGGSNEQFF
TRBJ1-5 | once | 14 | TRBV12-3/TRBV12-4 | CASSLWAGNQPQHF
TRBJ1-2 | . | 13 | TRBV29-1 | CSVAITLDYGYTF
TRBJ2-3 | few | 13 | TRBV29-1 | CSELAGGHRTQYF
TRBJ2-2 | many | 15 | TRBV5-1 | CASSPDFSGTGELFF
TRBJ2-3 | few | 14 | TRBV6-6 | CATSGSQVTDTQYF
TRBJ2-7 | many | 16 | TRBV3-1 | CASSQDPDLSSYEQYF
TRBJ1-2 | . | 16 | TRBV3-1 | CASSQEARGGNYGYTF
TRBJ2-5 | . | 13 | TRBV19 | CASSMTGLETQYF